The rows below give T cell receptor beta chains drawn from one sample of a study of blood T cell repertoires in COVID-19. Sequencing was performed with immunoSEQ multiplex PCR; in TCRdb, only in-frame clones are kept and a portion is missing. The repertoire holds 95,000 to 100,000 clones, 85% seen once, with less than 2% in the top ten. Sequencing input: peripheral blood. The receptors originated from a woman in her 70s with active or convalescent COVID-19. Each CDR3 is given without its conserved first and last residue. Each record gives: J gene, CDR3 length, V gene, CDR3 protein.

TRBJ2-2 14 TRBV6-5 ASSYSVGRGTGELF
TRBJ1-5 13 TRBV19 ASSTTGEPNQPQH
TRBJ2-2 12 TRBV9 ASSPQGATGELF
TRBJ2-2 14 TRBV11-2 ASSFRRAASTGELF
TRBJ2-5 12 TRBV5-6 ASSPAGSPETQY
TRBJ2-1 12 TRBV11-3 ASSFGGTYNEQF
TRBJ1-2 13 TRBV24-1 ATSDPAQGGGGYT
TRBJ2-7 13 TRBV11-3 ASSLQPGLFYEQY
TRBJ2-2 11 TRBV2 ASSTQGSGELF
TRBJ2-7 13 TRBV7-2 ASSLAAGGLLEQY
TRBJ1-2 12 TRBV9 ASSLQAQNYGYT
TRBJ2-2 9 TRBV20-1 SATSTGELF
TRBJ2-2 12 TRBV28 ASGSSPNTGELF
TRBJ2-1 11 TRBV6-1 ASSSPPPGEQF
TRBJ2-1 15 TRBV13 ASSLGLTSGSYNEQF
TRBJ2-1 14 TRBV24-1 ATSDLKGQGSNEQF
TRBJ1-6 16 TRBV28 ASSWPTGTGDYNSPLH
TRBJ1-2 12 TRBV10-3 AISESGQIYGYT
TRBJ2-3 13 TRBV9 ASSVRFGSTDTQY
TRBJ2-3 11 TRBV5-8 ASSLATSDTQY
TRBJ1-2 14 TRBV24-1 ATSDPASGQVDGYT
TRBJ2-1 13 TRBV2 ASSFGGNPRNEQF
TRBJ2-1 13 TRBV7-2 ASSLAGVSYNEQF
TRBJ1-1 12 TRBV10-3 AISEYRGTTEAF
TRBJ2-3 13 TRBV10-2 ASSPMTSGGDTQY
TRBJ1-2 12 TRBV5-1 ASSLADRGGGYT
TRBJ2-7 12 TRBV5-1 ASSVGQEGYEQY
TRBJ1-1 14 TRBV10-3 AISESTVRKNTEAF
TRBJ2-3 12 TRBV6-5 ASSGTSSTDTQY
TRBJ2-3 15 TRBV24-1 ATSDFGLAGRTDTQY
TRBJ1-3 12 TRBV29-1 SVRQGQAGNTIY
TRBJ1-4 13 TRBV20-1 SASKIQVIGEKLF
TRBJ2-1 13 TRBV6-6 ASRRSQTGGNEQF
TRBJ1-4 17 TRBV4-2 ASSPHGEGGLGTNEKLF
TRBJ2-5 13 TRBV2 ASSESSGVPKAQY
TRBJ1-2 13 TRBV5-4 ASSSPTGGNYGYT
TRBJ1-5 13 TRBV6-2/TRBV6-3 ASSLRTGGGQPQH
TRBJ1-2 13 TRBV27 ASSTNPGANYGYT
TRBJ1-5 13 TRBV19 ASSIVASQNQPQH
TRBJ2-1 14 TRBV11-2 ASSLRGDSSYNEQF
TRBJ1-1 10 TRBV29-1 SVARQGTEAF
TRBJ1-6 13 TRBV9 ASSPTLGTNSPLH
TRBJ1-5 16 TRBV5-1 ASSLETVPTYSNQPQH
TRBJ1-2 11 TRBV9 ASSVANNYGYT
TRBJ2-3 13 TRBV19 ASSIAGPEPDTQY
TRBJ2-5 12 TRBV7-2 ASSINRDGETQY
TRBJ2-2 14 TRBV7-2 ASSPFGRGSSGELF
TRBJ1-4 13 TRBV15 ATSRSGTGGEKLF
TRBJ2-1 11 TRBV12-3/TRBV12-4 ASSLGQGHEQF
TRBJ1-5 12 TRBV6-5 ASSYSGQDQPQH